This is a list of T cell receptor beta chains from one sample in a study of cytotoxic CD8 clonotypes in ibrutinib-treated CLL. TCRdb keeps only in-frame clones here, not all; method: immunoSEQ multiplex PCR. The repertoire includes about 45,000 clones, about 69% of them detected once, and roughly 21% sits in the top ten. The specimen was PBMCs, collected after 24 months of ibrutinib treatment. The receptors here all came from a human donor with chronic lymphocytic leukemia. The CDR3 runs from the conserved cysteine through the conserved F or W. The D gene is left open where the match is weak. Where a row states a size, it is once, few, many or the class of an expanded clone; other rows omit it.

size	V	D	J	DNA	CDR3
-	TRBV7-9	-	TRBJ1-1	TGTGCCAGCAGCTTGGGGAAGGGACGTCTGGGGACTGAAGCTTTCTTT	CASSLGKGRLGTEAFF
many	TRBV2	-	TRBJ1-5	TGTGCCAGCAGGAGCAGCAATCAGCCCCAGCATTTT	CASRSSNQPQHF
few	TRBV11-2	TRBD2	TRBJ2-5	TGTGCCAGCAGCGCCGGGACTAGCGGGACGGAGACCCAGTACTTC	CASSAGTSGTETQYF
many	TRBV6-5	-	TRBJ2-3	TGTGCCAGTAAGAAAGGACTCACCACGGTGTATTTT	CASKKGLTTVYF
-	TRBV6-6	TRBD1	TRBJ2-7	TGTGCCAGCAGTTACTCGGGACAGGGACCCTACGAGCAGTACTTC	CASSYSGQGPYEQYF
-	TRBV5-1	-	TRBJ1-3	TGCGCCAGCAGCCCCCGCGCGTCTGGAAACACCATATATTTT	CASSPRASGNTIYF
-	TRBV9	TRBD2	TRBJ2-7	TGTGCCAGCAGCGTCGGCGGGGGGGCCCTCGAGCAGTACTTC	CASSVGGGALEQYF
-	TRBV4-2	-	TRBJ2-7	TGTGCCAGCAGCCAAGCTGGACAAAACTACGAGCAGTACTTC	CASSQAGQNYEQYF
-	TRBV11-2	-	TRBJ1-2	TGTGCCAGCAGCTTAGGTGCTCACTATGGCTACACCTTC	CASSLGAHYGYTF
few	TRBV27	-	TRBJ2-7	TGTGCCAGCAGTTTCGGCGGGATTAGCTCCTACGAGCAGTACTTC	CASSFGGISSYEQYF
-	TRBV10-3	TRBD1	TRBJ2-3	TGTGCCACCCAGAATCCCCCCAGGACAGGGGGCACAGATACGCAGTATTTT	CATQNPPRTGGTDTQYF
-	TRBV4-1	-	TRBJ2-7	TGCGCCAGCAGCCAAGATTCCTCCCGACACCTGGACTACGAGCAGTACTTC	CASSQDSSRHLDYEQYF
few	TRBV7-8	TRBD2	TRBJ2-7	TGTGCCAGCAGCTTAGGAGGAGCGGGAGTCTTCGAGCAGTACTTC	CASSLGGAGVFEQYF
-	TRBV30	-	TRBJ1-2	TGTGCCTGGAGTCCCGGCAATGGAGGCTACACCTTC	CAWSPGNGGYTF
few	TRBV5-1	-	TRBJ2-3	TGCGCCAGCAGCTTGGTTGCGACTAGCACAGATACGCAGTATTTT	CASSLVATSTDTQYF
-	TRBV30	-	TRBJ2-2	TGTGCCTGGAGTCTAGGGGTCACCGGGGAGCTGTTTTTT	CAWSLGVTGELFF
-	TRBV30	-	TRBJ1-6	TGTGCCTGGAGTGTAGAGAAGGGAACGTCACCCCTCCACTTT	CAWSVEKGTSPLHF
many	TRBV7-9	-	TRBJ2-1	TGTGCCAGCAGCCGCTTTAGTGGAACCTACTACAATGAGCAGTTCTTC	CASSRFSGTYYNEQFF
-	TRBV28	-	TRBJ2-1	TGTGCCACCAGCGGTAGCGGTTCTTACAATGAGCAGTTCTTC	CATSGSGSYNEQFF
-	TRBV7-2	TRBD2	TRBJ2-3	TGTGCCAGCAGCTTGGGACTAGCGGAACGTGATACGCAGTATTTT	CASSLGLAERDTQYF
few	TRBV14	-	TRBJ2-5	TGTGCCAGCAGCCAAGATACTACGGCGAGGACCCAGTACTTC	CASSQDTTARTQYF
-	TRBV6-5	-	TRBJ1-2	TGTGCCAGCAGTTACGCGGGGGATGGCTACACCTTC	CASSYAGDGYTF
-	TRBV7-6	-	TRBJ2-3	TGTGCCAGCAGCTTAGCCAAAGCGAGAGATACGCAGTATTTT	CASSLAKARDTQYF
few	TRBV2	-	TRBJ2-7	TGTGCCAGCACCCTAGTCCGACAATCTTACGAGCAGTACTTC	CASTLVRQSYEQYF
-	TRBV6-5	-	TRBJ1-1	TGTGCCAGCAGTTACGAACAAGGGTACACTGAAGCTTTCTTT	CASSYEQGYTEAFF
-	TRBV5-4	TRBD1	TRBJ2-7	TGTGCCAGCAGCTTCATCCAGGGGGCGGAGCAGTACTTC	CASSFIQGAEQYF
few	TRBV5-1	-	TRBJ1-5	TGCGCCAGCAGCTCCGGACCTGGGAATCAGCCCCAGCATTTT	CASSSGPGNQPQHF
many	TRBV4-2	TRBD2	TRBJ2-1	TGTGCCAGCAGCCATGCGACTAGCGAAGGGCAGTTCTTC	CASSHATSEGQFF
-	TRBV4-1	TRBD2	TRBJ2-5	TGCGCCAGCAGCCAAACCGGGACTAGCGGGGGGATCCAAGAGACCCAGTACTTC	CASSQTGTSGGIQETQYF
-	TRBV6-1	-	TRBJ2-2	TGTGCCAGCAGTGACCCCTTAGGATGGGAGCTGTTTTTT	CASSDPLGWELFF
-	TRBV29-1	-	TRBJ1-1	TGCAGCGTGAGGGGTCCTATTGAAGCTTTCTTT	CSVRGPIEAFF
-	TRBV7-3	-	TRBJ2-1	TGTGCCAGCAGCTTAACATCTGGTGAGCAGTTCTTC	CASSLTSGEQFF
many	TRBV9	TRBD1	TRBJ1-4	TGTGCCAGCAGCGTAGGGACAGGGTCGGTAAACGAAAAACTGTTTTTT	CASSVGTGSVNEKLFF
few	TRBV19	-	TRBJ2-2	TGTGCCAGTACCGTCGGAACGAACACCGGGGAGCTGTTTTTT	CASTVGTNTGELFF
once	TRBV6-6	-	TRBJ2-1	TGTGCCAGCACCGAAAGGGGGTACCATGAGCAGTTCTTC	CASTERGYHEQFF
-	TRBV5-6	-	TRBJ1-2	TGTGCCAGCAGCTTGGATTCAGGTCTAAAAGGCTACACCTTC	CASSLDSGLKGYTF
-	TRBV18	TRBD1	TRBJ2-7	TGTGCCAGCTCAGCCCGGGACAGGGAGGGGTACGAGCAGTACTTC	CASSARDREGYEQYF
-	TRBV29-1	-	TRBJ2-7	TGCAGCGTTGTAGGGGGGGCTCAATCCTACGAGCAGTACTTC	CSVVGGAQSYEQYF
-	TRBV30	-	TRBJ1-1	TGTGCCTGGAGTACGTCCCTGACCGTTAACACTGAAGCTTTCTTT	CAWSTSLTVNTEAFF
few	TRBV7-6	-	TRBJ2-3	TGTGCCAGCAGCTTATACTCTTTTCCAGATACGCAGTATTTT	CASSLYSFPDTQYF
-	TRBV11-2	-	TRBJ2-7	TGTGCCAGCAGCTTTGGACTTCCTTACGAGCAGTACTTC	CASSFGLPYEQYF
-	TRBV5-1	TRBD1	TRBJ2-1	TGCGCCAGCAGCCTCCTGACAGGGTCCCTGGGCAATGAGCAGTTCTTC	CASSLLTGSLGNEQFF
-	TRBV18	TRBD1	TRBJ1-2	TGTGCCAGCTCGAAAGGGGGCGTGGATGGCTACACCTTC	CASSKGGVDGYTF
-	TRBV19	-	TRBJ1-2	TGTGCCAGTAGCTCTTTGAGTTACCCCTATGGCTACACCTTC	CASSSLSYPYGYTF
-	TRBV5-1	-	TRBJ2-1	TGCGCCAGCAGCTTGGGCGGGGGCGATGAGCAGTTCTTC	CASSLGGGDEQFF
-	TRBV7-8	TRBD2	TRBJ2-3	TGTGCCAGCAGCATCCCGACTAGCGGGGCTCACACAGATACGCAGTATTTT	CASSIPTSGAHTDTQYF